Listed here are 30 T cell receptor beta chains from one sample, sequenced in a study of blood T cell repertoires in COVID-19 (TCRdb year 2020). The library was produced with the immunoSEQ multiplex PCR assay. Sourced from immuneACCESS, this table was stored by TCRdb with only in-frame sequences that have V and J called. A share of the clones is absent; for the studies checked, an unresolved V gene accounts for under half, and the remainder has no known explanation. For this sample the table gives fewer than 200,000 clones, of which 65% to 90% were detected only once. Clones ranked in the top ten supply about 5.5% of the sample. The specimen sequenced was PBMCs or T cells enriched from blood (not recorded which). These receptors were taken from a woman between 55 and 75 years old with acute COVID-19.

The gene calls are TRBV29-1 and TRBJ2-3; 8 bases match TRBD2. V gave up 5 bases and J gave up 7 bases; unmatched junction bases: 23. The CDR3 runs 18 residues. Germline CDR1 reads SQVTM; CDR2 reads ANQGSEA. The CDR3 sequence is CSVFLLLLAGPAVNTQYF. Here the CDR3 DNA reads TGCAGCGTTTTTCTCTTGCTATTAGCGGGGCCCGCTGTGAATACGCAGTATTTT.

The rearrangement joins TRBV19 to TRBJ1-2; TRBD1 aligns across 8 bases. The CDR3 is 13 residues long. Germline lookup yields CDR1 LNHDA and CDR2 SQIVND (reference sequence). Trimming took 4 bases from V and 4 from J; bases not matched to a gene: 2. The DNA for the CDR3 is TGTGCCAGTAGTACCACAGGGGGCTATGGCTACACCTTC. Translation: CASSTTGGYGYTF.

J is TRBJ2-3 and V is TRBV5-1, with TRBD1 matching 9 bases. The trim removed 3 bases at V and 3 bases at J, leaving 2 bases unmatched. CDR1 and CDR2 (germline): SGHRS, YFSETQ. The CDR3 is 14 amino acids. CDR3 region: CASSWDRETDTQYF. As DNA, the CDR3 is TGCGCCAGCAGCTGGGACAGGGAGACAGATACGCAGTATTTT.

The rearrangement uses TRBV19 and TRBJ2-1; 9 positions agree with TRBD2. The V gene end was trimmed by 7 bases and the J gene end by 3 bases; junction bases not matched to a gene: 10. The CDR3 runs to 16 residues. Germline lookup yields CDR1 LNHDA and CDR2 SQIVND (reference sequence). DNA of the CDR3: TGTGCCAGTACTGATCCTAGCGGGAAGGGCTACAATGAGCAGTTCTTC. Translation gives CASTDPSGKGYNEQFF. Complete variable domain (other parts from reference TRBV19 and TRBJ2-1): DGGITQSPKYLFRKEGQNVTLSCEQNLNHDAMYWYRQDPGQGLRLIYYSQIVNDFQKGDIAEGYSVSREKKESFPLTVTSAQKNPTAFYLCASTDPSGKGYNEQFFGPGTRLTVL.

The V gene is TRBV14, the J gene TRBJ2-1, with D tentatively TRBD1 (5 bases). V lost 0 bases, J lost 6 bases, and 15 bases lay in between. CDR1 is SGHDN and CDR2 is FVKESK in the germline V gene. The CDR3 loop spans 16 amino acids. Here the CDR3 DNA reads TGTGCCAGCAGCCAAGAGAGTCTGAACAGGATCAATGAGCAGTTCTTC. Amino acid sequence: CASSQESLNRINEQFF.

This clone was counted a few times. CDR3 amino acids: CASSPGGGYGYTF. CDR3 nucleotides: TGTGCCAGCAGCCCAGGGGGAGGATATGGCTACACCTTC. The J gene is TRBJ1-2, the V gene TRBV28; 7 bases align to TRBD1. This CDR3 region has 13 residues. After removal of 6 bases from V and 5 bases from J, the junction contained 6 bases not matched to a gene. CDR1 is MDHEN, CDR2 SYDVKM, per germline.

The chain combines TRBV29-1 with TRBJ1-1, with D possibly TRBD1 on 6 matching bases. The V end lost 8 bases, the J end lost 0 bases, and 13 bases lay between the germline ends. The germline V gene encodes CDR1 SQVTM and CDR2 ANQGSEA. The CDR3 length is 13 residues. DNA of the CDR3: TGCAGCATTGGAACAGGGATGAACACTGAAGCTTTCTTT. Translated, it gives CSIGTGMNTEAFF.

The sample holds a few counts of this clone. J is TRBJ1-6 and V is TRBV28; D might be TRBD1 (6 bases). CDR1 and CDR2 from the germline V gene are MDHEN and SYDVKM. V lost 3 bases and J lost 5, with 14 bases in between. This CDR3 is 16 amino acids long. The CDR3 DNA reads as TGTGCCAGCAGTTTTCCCCCGGGACACCATAATTCACCCCTCCACTTT. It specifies CASSFPPGHHNSPLHF.

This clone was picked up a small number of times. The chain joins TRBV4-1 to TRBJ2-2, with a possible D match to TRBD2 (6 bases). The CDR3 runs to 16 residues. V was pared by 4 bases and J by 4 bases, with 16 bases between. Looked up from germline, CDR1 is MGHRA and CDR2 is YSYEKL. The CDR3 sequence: CASSPPGTHPTGELFF. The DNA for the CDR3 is TGCGCCAGCAGCCCCCCCGGGACTCATCCCACCGGGGAGCTGTTTTTT.

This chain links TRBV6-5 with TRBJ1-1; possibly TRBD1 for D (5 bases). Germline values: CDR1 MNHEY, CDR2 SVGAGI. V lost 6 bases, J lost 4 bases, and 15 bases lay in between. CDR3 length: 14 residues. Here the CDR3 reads CASRLGQRLTEAFF. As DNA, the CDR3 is TGTGCCAGCAGACTGGGGCAAAGACTCACTGAAGCTTTCTTT.

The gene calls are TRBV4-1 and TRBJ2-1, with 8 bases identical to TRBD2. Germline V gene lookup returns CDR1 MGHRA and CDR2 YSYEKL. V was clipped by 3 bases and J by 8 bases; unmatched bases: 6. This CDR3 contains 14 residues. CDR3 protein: CASSHRLASHEQFF. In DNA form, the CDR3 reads TGCGCCAGCAGCCACCGACTAGCGTCTCATGAGCAGTTCTTC.

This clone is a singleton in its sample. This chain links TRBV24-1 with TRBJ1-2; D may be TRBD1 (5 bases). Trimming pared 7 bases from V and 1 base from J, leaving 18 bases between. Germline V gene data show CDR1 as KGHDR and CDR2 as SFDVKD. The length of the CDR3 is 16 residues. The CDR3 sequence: CATRDSSPQYNYGYTF. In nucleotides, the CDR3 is TGTGCCACCAGAGACAGCTCCCCCCAGTATAACTATGGCTACACCTTC.

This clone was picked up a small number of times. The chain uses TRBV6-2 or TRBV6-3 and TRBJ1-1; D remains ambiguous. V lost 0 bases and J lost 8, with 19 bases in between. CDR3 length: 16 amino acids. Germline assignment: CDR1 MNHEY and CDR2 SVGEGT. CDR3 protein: CASSYSTRRSRKEAFF. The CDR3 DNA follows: TGTGCCAGCAGTTACTCGACCAGGCGCTCCCGCAAGGAAGCTTTCTTT.

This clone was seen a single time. Written as DNA, the CDR3 is TGTGCCAGCAGTTACTTTTTGGGGGCCTTCTATGGCTACACCTTC. Translated: CASSYFLGAFYGYTF. The rearrangement uses TRBV6-2 or TRBV6-3 and TRBJ1-2; possibly TRBD1 for D (6 bases). There are 15 residues in the CDR3. The V end lost 1 base, the J end lost 4 bases, and 13 bases lay between the germline ends. Germline V CDR1 and CDR2: MNHEY, SVGEGT.

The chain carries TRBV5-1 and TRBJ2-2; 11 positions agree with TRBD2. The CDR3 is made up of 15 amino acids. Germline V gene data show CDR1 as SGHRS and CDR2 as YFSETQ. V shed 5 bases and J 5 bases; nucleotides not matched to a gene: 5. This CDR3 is CASRTSGGLTGELFF. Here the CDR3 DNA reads TGCGCCAGCAGAACTAGCGGGGGCCTAACCGGGGAGCTGTTTTTT.

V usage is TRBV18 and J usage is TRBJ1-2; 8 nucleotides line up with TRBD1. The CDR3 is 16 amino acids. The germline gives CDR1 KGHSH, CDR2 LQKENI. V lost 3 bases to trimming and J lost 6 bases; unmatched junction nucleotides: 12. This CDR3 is CASSPTPRGLRDGYTF. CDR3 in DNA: TGTGCCAGCTCACCGACGCCCAGGGGGCTTAGGGATGGCTACACCTTC.

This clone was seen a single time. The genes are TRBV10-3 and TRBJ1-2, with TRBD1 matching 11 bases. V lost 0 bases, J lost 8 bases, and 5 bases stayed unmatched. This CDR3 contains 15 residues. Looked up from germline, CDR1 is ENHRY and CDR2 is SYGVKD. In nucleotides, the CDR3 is TGTGCCATCAGTGAGTCCCAGGACAGGGGGCAAGGCTACACCTTC. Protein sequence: CAISESQDRGQGYTF.

CDR3 residues: CASRVAGPYEQYF. The CDR3 region has the DNA TGCGCCAGCAGGGTAGCGGGACCCTACGAGCAGTACTTC. The rearrangement joins TRBV10-2 to TRBJ2-7; 8 bases align to TRBD2. This CDR3 contains 13 residues. CDR1 WSHSY and CDR2 SAAADI come from the germline V gene. Trimming took 6 bases from V and 2 from J; bases not matched to a gene: 3.

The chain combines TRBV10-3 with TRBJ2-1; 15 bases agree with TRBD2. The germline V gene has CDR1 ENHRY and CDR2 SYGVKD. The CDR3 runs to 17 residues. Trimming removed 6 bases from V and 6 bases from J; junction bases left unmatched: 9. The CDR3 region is CAIRQGTSGGSRNEQFF. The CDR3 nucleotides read TGTGCCATCAGACAAGGGACTAGCGGGGGGTCTCGCAATGAGCAGTTCTTC.

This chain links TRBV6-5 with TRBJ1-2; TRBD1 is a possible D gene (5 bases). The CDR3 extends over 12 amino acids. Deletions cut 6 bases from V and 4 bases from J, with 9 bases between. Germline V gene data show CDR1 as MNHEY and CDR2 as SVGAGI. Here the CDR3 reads CASRTGSYGYTF. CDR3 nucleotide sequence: TGTGCCAGCAGAACAGGTTCCTATGGCTACACCTTC.

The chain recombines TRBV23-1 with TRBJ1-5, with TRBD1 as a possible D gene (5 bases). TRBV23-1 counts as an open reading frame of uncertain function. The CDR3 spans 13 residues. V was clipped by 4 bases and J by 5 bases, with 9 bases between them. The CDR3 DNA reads TGCGCCAGCAGTCCGGCAGGGCATCAGCCCCAGCATTTT. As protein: CASSPAGHQPQHF.

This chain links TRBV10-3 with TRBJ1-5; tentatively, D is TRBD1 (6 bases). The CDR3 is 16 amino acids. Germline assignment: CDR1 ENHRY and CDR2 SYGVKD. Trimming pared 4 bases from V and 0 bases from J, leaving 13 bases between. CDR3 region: CAISGVQGFSNQPQHF. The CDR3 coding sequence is TGTGCCATCAGTGGAGTCCAGGGGTTTAGCAATCAGCCCCAGCATTTT.

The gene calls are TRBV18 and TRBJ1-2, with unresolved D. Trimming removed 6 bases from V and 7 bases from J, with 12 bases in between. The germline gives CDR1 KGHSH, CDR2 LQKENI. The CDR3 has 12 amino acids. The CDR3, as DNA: TGTGCCAGCTCCCCCGAGGGAAGTGGCTACACCTTC. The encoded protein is CASSPEGSGYTF.

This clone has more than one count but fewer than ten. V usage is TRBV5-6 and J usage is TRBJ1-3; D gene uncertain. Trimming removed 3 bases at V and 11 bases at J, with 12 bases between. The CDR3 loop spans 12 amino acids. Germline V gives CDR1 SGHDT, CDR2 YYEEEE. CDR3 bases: TGTGCCAGCAGCTCACCTTCCGGTCCCATATATTTT. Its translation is CASSSPSGPIYF.

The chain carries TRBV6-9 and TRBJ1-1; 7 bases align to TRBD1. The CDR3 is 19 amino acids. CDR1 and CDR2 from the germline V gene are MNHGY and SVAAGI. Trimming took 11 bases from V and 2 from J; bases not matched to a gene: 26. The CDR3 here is CAAPPRGFAPGQLNTEAFF. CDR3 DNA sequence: TGTGCCGCCCCCCCCAGGGGCTTCGCACCGGGACAGCTTAACACTGAAGCTTTCTTT.

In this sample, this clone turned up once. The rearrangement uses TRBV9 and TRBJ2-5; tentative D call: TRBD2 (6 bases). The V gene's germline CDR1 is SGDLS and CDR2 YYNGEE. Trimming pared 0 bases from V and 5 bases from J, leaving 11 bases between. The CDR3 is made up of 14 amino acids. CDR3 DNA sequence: TGTGCCAGCAGCGTAGTGGGGGGTGTCGAGACCCAGTACTTC. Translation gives CASSVVGGVETQYF.

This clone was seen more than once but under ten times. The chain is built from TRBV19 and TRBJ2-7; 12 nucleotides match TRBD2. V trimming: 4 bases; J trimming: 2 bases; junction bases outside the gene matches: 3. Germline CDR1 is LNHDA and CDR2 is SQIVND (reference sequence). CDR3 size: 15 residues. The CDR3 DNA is TGTGCCAGTAGTAAACTAGCGGGAGGCCCCTACGAGCAGTACTTC. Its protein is CASSKLAGGPYEQYF.

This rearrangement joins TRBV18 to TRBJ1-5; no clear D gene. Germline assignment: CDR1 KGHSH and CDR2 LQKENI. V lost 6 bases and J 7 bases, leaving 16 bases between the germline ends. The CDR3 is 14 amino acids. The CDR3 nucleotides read TGTGCCAGCTCGGCCGGGTCGGCGTTCCAGCCCCAGCATTTT. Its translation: CASSAGSAFQPQHF.

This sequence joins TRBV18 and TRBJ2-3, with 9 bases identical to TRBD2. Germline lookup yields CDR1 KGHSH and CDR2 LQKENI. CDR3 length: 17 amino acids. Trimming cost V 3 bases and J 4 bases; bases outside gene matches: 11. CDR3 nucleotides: TGTGCCAGCTCACCCCCTCGAAGCGGGAGGCGGGCAGATACGCAGTATTTT. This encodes CASSPPRSGRRADTQYF.

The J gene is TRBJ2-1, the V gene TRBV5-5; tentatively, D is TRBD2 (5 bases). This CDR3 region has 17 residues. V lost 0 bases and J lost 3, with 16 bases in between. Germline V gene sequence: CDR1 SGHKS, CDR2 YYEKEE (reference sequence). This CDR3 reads CASSLDRYYRDYNEQFF. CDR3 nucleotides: TGTGCCAGCAGCTTGGATCGGTACTACCGGGACTACAATGAGCAGTTCTTC.